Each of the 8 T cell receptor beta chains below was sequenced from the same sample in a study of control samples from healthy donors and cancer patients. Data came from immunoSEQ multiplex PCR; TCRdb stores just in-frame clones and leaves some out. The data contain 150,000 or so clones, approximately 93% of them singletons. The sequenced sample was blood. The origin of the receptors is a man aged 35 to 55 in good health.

CDR3 region: CSGTSGGPYGYTF. DNA for the CDR3: TGCAGCGGAACCTCAGGGGGGCCCTATGGCTACACCTTC. This chain uses TRBV29-1 with TRBJ1-2; 7 bases map to TRBD1. The CDR3 extends over 13 amino acids. Germline CDR1 and CDR2: SQVTM and ANQGSEA. V was pared by 7 bases and J by 4 bases, with 9 bases of the junction left unmatched.

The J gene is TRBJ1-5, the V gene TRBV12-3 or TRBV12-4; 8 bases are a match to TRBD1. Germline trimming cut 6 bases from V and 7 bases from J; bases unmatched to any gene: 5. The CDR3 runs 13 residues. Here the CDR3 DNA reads TGTGCCAGCAGCTCAGGGGGCCGGCAGCCCCAGCATTTT. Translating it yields CASSSGGRQPQHF.

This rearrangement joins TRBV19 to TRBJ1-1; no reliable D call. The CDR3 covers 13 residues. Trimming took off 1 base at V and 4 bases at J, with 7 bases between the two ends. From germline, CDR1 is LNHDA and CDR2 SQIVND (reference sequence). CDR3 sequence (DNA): TGTGCCAGTAGTATAGTATGGACCACTGAAGCTTTCTTT. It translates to CASSIVWTTEAFF.

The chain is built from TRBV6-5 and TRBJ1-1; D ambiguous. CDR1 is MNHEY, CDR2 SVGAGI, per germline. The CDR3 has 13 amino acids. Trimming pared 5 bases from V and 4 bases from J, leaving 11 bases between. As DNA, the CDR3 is TGTGCCAGCAGTCCCGCGGGAGGCACTGAAGCTTTCTTT. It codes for CASSPAGGTEAFF.

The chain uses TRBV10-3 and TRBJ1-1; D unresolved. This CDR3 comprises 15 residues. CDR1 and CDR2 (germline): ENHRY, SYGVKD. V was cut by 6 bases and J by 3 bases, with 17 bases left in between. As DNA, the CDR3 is TGTGCCATCAGGGAGGAAAAGGGAGGGCACACTGAAGCTTTCTTT. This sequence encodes CAIREEKGGHTEAFF.

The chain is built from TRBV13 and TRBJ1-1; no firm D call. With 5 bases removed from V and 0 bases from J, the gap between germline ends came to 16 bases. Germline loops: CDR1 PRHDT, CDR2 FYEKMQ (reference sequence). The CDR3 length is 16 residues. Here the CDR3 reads CASSLTTGDLNTEAFF. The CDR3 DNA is TGTGCCAGCAGCCTTACAACCGGGGATCTGAACACTGAAGCTTTCTTT.

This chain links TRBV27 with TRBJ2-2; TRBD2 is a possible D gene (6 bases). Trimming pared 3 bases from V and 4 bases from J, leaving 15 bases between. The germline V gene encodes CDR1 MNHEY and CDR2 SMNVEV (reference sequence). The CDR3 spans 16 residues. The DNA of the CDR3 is TGTGCCAGCAGTTTTATCGTCCTGGGGGGCACCGGGGAGCTGTTTTTT. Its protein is CASSFIVLGGTGELFF.

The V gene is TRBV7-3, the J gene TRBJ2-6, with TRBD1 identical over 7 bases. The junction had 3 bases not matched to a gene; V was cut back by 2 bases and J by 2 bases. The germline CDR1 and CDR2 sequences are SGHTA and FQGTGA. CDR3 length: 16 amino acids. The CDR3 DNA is TGTGCCAGCAGCTTACAGGGGGTCCCTGGGGCCAACGTCCTGACTTTC. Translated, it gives CASSLQGVPGANVLTF.